These 15 T cell receptor beta chains share one sample of origin, sequenced in a study of T cells in Graves' hyperthyroidism and ophthalmopathy. Authors of the study amplified TCR beta CDR3 regions from RNA transcripts. When the TCR CDR3 underwent first-round RT-PCR, the HTBI primer set was used. TCRdb re-derived calls from the multiplex PCR reads in MiXCR, one entry per CDR3 protein. This table has over 450,000 distinct CDR3 sequences, under 15% appearing once. The sequenced sample consisted of blood. The receptor set was obtained from a woman between 18 and 29 years old with Graves' hyperthyroidism.

Concerning this clonotype itself: A much larger clone differs by one base, so this may be a read error. The CDR3 DNA is TGTGCCAGCAGCTTGACAGGGAACCACGAGCAGTACTTC. Translated, it gives CASSLTGNHEQYF. J is TRBJ2-7 and V is TRBV7-9, with TRBD1 matching over 7 bases. CDR1 is SEHNR, CDR2 FQNEAQ, per germline (reference sequence). The CDR3 extends over 13 amino acids. With V trimmed by 3 bases and J by 5 bases, 4 bases remained unmatched.

This clonotype was counted a single time. The rearrangement uses TRBV5-1 and TRBJ2-7; D is unresolved. The CDR3 sequence is 15 residues long. V was clipped by 1 base and J by 2 bases, with 13 bases between them. From germline, CDR1 is SGHRS and CDR2 YFSETQ. As DNA, the CDR3 is TGCGCCAGCAGCTTGACCGGTCAGTCGACCTACGAGCAGTACTTC. Translation: CASSLTGQSTYEQYF.

This rearrangement joins TRBV19 to TRBJ2-2; unclear D gene. The V gene lost 7 bases and the J gene lost 4 bases, with 16 bases spanning the gap. This CDR3 contains 15 residues. The germline gives CDR1 LNHDA, CDR2 SQIVND (reference sequence). CDR3 DNA: TGTGCCAGTAAGGGAACGGATTGGGTCACCGGGGAGCTGTTTTTT. Translation: CASKGTDWVTGELFF.

This clonotype has at least ten counts. In DNA form, the CDR3 reads TGTGCCAGCAGTTTAGTCAGGATCCTCGTAGATCAGCCCCAGCATTTT. Amino acids: CASSLVRILVDQPQHF. The V call is TRBV28, the J call TRBJ1-5; D unclear. In germline, CDR1 is MDHEN, CDR2 SYDVKM. V was cut by 2 bases and J by 5 bases, with 16 bases left in between. This CDR3 contains 16 residues.

The chain links TRBV4-1 to TRBJ1-5; D possibly corresponds to TRBD1 (5 bases). This CDR3 region has 14 residues. V was pared by 1 base and J by 6 bases, with 10 bases between. The V gene's germline CDR1 is MGHRA and CDR2 YSYEKL. This CDR3 reads CASSQADSGQPQHF. In DNA form, the CDR3 reads TGCGCCAGCAGCCAAGCCGACAGCGGTCAGCCCCAGCATTTT.

This clonotype was seen many times. This chain joins TRBV29-1 and TRBJ2-1; no clear D gene. Germline CDR1 reads SQVTM; CDR2 reads ANQGSEA. V lost 3 bases, J lost 0 bases, and 6 bases lay in between. The length of the CDR3 is 13 residues. CDR3 nucleotides: TGCAGCGTTGAGTATATCTCCTACAATGAGCAGTTCTTC. Translating it yields CSVEYISYNEQFF.

This chain uses TRBV5-1 with TRBJ2-2, with a weak D call TRBD2 (6 bases). CDR1 is SGHRS, CDR2 YFSETQ, per germline. There are 12 residues in the CDR3. Trimming removed 5 bases from V and 6 bases from J, with 8 bases in between. The CDR3 region is CASRRGSGELFF. The CDR3 DNA reads TGCGCCAGCAGACGGGGGTCCGGGGAGCTGTTTTTT.

This clonotype has at least ten counts. This chain connects TRBV14 to TRBJ2-7; D gene ambiguous. V lost 0 bases to trimming and J lost 0 bases, with 9 bases between them. Germline CDR1 reads SGHDN; CDR2 reads FVKESK. There are 15 residues in the CDR3. The chain's CDR3 is CASSQDPVDSYEQYF. The CDR3 nucleotides are TGTGCCAGCAGCCAAGACCCGGTGGACTCCTACGAGCAGTACTTC.

At least ten counts were recorded for this clonotype. This chain links TRBV11-2 with TRBJ1-2; 8 nucleotides match TRBD1. This CDR3 comprises 15 residues. From germline, CDR1 is SGHAT and CDR2 FQNNGV. The J segment lost 6 bases and the V segment lost 0 bases, leaving 6 bases of the junction unmatched. The CDR3 DNA reads TGTGCCAGCAGCTTAGAGGGGGGACAGGCGAATGGCTACACCTTC. Its protein product is CASSLEGGQANGYTF.

A word on this clonotype: A much more abundant neighbour one base away suggests this may be a read error. The chain has TRBV4-2 and TRBJ2-1; D is unclear. Germline assignment: CDR1 LGHNA and CDR2 YNFKEQ. The CDR3 is made up of 15 amino acids. CDR3 protein: CASSHGRSSYNEQCF. The CDR3 nucleotides are TGTGCCAGCAGCCACGGACGGAGCTCCTACAATGAGCAGTGCTTC.

The table lists this clonotype with many counts. The rearrangement uses TRBV12-3 or TRBV12-4 and TRBJ2-7; tentative D call: TRBD2 (6 bases). The CDR3 totals 13 residues. V was trimmed by 1 base and J by 6 bases, leaving 10 bases between them. The CDR3 protein is CASSLGGLLEQYV. The CDR3 DNA follows: TGTGCCAGCAGTTTAGGGGGACTCCTCGAGCAGTACGTC.

This clonotype was seen at least ten times. The V gene is TRBV13, the J gene TRBJ2-7; D assignment may be TRBD1 or TRBD2 (5 bases each). V lost 5 bases to trimming and J lost 2 bases, with 13 bases between them. This CDR3 is 14 amino acids long. CDR1 is PRHDT and CDR2 is FYEKMQ in the germline V gene (reference sequence). CDR3 loop: CASSPRDGTYEQYF. CDR3 bases: TGTGCCAGCAGCCCCCGGGACGGCACCTACGAGCAGTACTTC.

This chain uses TRBV6-2 or TRBV6-3 with TRBJ1-1; D is ambiguous. V lost 4 bases and J 6 bases, leaving 9 bases between the germline ends. CDR3 length: 12 residues. Germline values: CDR1 MNHEY, CDR2 SVGEGT. CDR3 sequence: CASSWEGPEAFF. The CDR3, as DNA: TGTGCCAGCAGTTGGGAGGGTCCTGAAGCTTTCTTT.

Remarks on this clonotype: A much larger clone sits a single nucleotide away, making a read error possible. The chain's CDR3 is CASSPGSPPYEQYV. CDR3 nucleotide sequence: TGTGCCAGCAGTCCAGGGTCTCCTCCCTACGAGCAGTACGTC. The V gene is TRBV2, the J gene TRBJ2-7; tentative D call: TRBD1 (5 bases). The ends were cut back, 5 bases at V and 2 bases at J, with 13 bases in the middle. Germline loops: CDR1 SNHLY, CDR2 FYNNEI. The CDR3 loop spans 14 amino acids.

The chain couples TRBV29-1 to TRBJ2-1, with 10 bases that match TRBD2. The germline CDR1 and CDR2 sequences are SQVTM and ANQGSEA. The CDR3 has 15 amino acids. V dropped 7 bases and J dropped 4; count of bases not matched to a gene: 10. As DNA, the CDR3 is TGCAGCGCTCCCATTAGCGGGAGGAGGTACAATGAGCAGTTCTTC. Translation: CSAPISGRRYNEQFF.